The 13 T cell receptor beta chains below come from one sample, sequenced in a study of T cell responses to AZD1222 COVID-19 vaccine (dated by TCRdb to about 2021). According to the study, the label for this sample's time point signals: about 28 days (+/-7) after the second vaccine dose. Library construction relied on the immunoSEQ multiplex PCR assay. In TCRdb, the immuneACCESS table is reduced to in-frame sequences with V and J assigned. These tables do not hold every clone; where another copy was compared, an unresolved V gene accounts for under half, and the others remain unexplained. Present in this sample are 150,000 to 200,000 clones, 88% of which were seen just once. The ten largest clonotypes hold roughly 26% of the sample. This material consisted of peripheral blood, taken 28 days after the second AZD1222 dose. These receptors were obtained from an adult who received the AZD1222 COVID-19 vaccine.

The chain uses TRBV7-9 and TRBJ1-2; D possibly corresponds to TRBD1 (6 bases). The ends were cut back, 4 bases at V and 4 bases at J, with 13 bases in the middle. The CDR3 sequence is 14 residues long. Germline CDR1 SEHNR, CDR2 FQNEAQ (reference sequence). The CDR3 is CASSSQTGAYGYTF. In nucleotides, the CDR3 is TGTGCCAGCAGCTCGCAGACAGGCGCCTATGGCTACACCTTC.

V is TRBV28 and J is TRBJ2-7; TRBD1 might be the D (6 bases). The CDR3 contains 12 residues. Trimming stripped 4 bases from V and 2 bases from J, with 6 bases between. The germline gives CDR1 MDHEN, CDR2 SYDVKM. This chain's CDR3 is CASSWGPYEQYF. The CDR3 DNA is TGTGCCAGCAGTTGGGGGCCCTACGAGCAGTACTTC.

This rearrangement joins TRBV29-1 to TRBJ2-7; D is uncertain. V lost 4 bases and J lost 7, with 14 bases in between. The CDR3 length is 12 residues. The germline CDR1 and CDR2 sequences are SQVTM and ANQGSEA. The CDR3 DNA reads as TGCAGCGTTGCTGGGGAAACGGGTGAGCAGTACTTC. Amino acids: CSVAGETGEQYF.

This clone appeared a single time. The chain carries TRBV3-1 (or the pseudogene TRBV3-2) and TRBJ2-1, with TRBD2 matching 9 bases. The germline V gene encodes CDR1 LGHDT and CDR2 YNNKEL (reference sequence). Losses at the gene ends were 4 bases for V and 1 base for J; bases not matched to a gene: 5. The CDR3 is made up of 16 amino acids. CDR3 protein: CASSPLSGRSYNEQFF. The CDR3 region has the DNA TGTGCCAGCAGCCCCCTTAGCGGGAGATCCTACAATGAGCAGTTCTTC.

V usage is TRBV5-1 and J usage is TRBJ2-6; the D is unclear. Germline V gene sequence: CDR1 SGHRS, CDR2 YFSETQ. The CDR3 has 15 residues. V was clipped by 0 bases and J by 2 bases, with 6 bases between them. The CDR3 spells CASSLGQTGANVLTF. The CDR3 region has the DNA TGCGCCAGCAGCTTGGGGCAAACTGGGGCCAACGTCCTGACTTTC.

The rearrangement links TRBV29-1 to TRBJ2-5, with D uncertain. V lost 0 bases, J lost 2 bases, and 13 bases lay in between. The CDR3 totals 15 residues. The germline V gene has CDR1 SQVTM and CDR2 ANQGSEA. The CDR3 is CSVEDQMGRQETQYF. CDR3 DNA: TGCAGCGTTGAAGATCAAATGGGCCGTCAAGAGACCCAGTACTTC.

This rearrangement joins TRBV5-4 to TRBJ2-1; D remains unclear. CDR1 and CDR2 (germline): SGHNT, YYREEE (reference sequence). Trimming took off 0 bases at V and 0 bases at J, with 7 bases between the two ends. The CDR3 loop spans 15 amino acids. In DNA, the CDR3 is TGTGCCAGCAGCTTGGAAACTTTCTCCTACAATGAGCAGTTCTTC. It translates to CASSLETFSYNEQFF.

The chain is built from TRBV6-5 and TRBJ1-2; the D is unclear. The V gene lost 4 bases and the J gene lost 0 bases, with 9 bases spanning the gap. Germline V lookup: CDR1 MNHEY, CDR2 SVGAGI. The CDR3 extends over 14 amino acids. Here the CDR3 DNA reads TGTGCCAGCAGTTTAGGACCCCCTAACTATGGCTACACCTTC. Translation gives CASSLGPPNYGYTF.

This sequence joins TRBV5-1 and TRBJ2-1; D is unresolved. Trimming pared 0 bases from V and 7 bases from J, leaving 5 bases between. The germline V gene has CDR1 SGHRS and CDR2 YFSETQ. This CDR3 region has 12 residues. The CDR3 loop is CASSLDWNEQFF. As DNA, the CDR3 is TGCGCCAGCAGCTTGGACTGGAATGAGCAGTTCTTC.

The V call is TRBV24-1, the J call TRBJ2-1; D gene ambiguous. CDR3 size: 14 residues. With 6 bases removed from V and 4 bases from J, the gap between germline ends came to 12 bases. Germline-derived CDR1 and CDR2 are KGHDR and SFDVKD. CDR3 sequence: CATSNEQPYNEQFF. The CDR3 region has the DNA TGTGCCACCAGTAATGAACAGCCATACAATGAGCAGTTCTTC.

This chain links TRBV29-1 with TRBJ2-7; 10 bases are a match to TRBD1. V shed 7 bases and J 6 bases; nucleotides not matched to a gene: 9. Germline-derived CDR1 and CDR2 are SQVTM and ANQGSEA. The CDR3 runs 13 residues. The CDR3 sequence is CSAPGDRGLEQYF. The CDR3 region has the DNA TGCAGCGCCCCGGGGGACAGGGGTCTCGAGCAGTACTTC.

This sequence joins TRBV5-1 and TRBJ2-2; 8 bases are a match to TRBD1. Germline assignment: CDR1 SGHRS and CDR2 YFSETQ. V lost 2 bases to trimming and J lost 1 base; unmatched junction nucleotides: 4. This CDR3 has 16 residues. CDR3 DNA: TGCGCCAGCAGCTTTAGTGGGACAGGGAACACCGGGGAGCTGTTTTTT. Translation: CASSFSGTGNTGELFF.

The CDR3 region has the DNA TGTGCCTGGAGTGTTAAAGGGAGGGGCCCAGATACGCAGTATTTT. Its protein product is CAWSVKGRGPDTQYF. J is TRBJ2-3 and V is TRBV30; 7 nucleotides align to TRBD2. V shed 0 bases and J 4 bases; nucleotides not matched to a gene: 7. Germline assignment: CDR1 GTSNPN and CDR2 SVGIG (reference sequence). The CDR3 is 15 amino acids.